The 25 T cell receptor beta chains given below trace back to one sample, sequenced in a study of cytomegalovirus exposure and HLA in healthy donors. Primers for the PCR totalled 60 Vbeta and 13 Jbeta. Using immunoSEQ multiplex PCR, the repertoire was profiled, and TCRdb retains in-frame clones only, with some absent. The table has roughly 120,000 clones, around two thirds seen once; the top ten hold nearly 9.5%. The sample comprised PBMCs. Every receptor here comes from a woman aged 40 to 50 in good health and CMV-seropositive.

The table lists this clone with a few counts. DNA of the CDR3: TGCGCCAGCAGCCAGGCCCAAACAGGGGTCGACGAGCAGTACTTC. It encodes CASSQAQTGVDEQYF. The rearrangement uses TRBV4-3 and TRBJ2-7; 7 bases are a match to TRBD1. The CDR3 runs to 15 residues. Germline V gene lookup returns CDR1 LGHNA and CDR2 YSLEER. J lost 5 bases, V lost 3 bases, and 10 bases had no gene match.

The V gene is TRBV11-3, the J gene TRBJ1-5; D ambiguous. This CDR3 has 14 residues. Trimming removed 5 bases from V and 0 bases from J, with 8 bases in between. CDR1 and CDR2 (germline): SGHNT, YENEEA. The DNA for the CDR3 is TGTGCCAGCAGCCCCTATAATAGCAATCAGCCCCAGCATTTT. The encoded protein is CASSPYNSNQPQHF.

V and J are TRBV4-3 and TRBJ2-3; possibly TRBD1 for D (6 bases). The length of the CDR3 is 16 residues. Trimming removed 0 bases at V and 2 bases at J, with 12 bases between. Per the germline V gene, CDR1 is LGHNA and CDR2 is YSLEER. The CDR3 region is CASSQDGQGYTDTQYF. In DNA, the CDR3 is TGCGCCAGCAGCCAAGATGGCCAGGGGTACACAGATACGCAGTATTTT.

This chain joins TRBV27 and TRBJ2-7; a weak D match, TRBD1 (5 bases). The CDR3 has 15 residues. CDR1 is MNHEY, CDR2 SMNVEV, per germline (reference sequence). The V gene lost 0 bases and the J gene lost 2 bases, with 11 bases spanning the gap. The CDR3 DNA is TGTGCCAGCAGTTTATCAGGGGCCCCGACCTACGAGCAGTACTTC. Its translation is CASSLSGAPTYEQYF.

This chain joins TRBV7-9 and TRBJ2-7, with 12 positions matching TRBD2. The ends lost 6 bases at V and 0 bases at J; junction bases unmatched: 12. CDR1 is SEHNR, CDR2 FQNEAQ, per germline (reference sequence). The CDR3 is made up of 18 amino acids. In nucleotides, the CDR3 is TGTGCCAGCAGTCCGGGGCTAGCGGGAGGGCCTCCCTCCTACGAGCAGTACTTC. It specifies CASSPGLAGGPPSYEQYF. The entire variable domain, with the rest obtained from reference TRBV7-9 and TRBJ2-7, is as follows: DTGVSQNPRHKITKRGQNVTFRCDPISEHNRLYWYRQTLGQGPEFLTYFQNEAQLEKSRLLSDRFSAERPKGSFSTLEIQRTEQGDSAMYLCASSPGLAGGPPSYEQYFGPGTRLTVT.

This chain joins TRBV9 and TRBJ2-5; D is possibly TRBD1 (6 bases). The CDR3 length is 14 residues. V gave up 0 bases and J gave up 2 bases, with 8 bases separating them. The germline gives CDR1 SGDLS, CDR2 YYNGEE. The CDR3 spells CASSVGTEQETQYF. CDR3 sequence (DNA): TGTGCCAGCAGCGTAGGGACAGAACAAGAGACCCAGTACTTC.

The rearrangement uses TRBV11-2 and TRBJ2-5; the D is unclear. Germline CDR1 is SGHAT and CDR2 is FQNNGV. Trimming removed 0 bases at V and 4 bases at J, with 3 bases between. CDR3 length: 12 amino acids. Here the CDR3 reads CASSLDRETQYF. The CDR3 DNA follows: TGTGCCAGCAGCTTAGACCGAGAGACCCAGTACTTC. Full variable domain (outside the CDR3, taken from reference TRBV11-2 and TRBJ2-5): EAGVAQSPRYKIIEKRQSVAFWCNPISGHATLYWYQQILGQGPKLLIQFQNNGVVDDSQLPKDRFSAERLKGVDSTLKIQPAKLEDSAVYLCASSLDRETQYFGPGTRLLVL.

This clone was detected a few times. The CDR3 nucleotides are TGTGCCAGCAGCTTAGCGAGCGGCCCCTACAATGAGCAGTTCTTC. This codes for CASSLASGPYNEQFF. V is TRBV7-9 and J is TRBJ2-1; weak D call: TRBD2 (5 bases). Germline assignment: CDR1 SEHNR and CDR2 FQNEAQ (reference sequence). The CDR3 has 15 residues. V shed 0 bases and J shed 2 bases, with 8 bases lying between them.

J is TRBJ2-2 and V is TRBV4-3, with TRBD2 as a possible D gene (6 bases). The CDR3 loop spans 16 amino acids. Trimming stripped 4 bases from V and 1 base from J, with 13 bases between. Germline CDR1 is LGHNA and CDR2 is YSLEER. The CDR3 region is CASSRGRRENTGELFF. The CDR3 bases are TGCGCCAGCAGCCGGGGAAGGCGGGAGAACACCGGGGAGCTGTTTTTT.

CDR3 in amino acids: CASSLVTSGLYNEQFF. CDR3 nucleotide sequence: TGTGCCAGCAGTTTGGTGACTAGCGGGCTTTACAATGAGCAGTTCTTC. J is TRBJ2-1 and V is TRBV28, with 10 bases fitting TRBD2. Germline assignment: CDR1 MDHEN and CDR2 SYDVKM. The CDR3 runs to 16 residues. Trimming removed 3 bases from V and 4 bases from J; junction bases left unmatched: 6.

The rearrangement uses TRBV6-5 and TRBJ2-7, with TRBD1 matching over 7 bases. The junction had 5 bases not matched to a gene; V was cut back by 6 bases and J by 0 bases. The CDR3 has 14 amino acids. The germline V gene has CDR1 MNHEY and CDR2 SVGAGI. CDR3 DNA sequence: TGTGCCAGCAGCCACAGGGGCAGCTCCTACGAGCAGTACTTC. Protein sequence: CASSHRGSSYEQYF.

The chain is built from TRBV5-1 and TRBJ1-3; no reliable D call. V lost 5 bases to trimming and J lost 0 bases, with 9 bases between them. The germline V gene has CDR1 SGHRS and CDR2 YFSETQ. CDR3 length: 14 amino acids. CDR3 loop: CASRYGDSGNTIYF. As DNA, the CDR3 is TGCGCCAGCAGATACGGTGACTCTGGAAACACCATATATTTT.

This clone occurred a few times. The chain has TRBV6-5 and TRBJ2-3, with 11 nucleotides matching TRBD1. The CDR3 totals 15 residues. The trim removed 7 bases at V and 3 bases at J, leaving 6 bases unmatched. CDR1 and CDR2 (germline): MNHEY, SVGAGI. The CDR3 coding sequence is TGTGCCAGCAACCTAGGGACAGGGGGTACAGATACGCAGTATTTT. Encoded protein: CASNLGTGGTDTQYF.

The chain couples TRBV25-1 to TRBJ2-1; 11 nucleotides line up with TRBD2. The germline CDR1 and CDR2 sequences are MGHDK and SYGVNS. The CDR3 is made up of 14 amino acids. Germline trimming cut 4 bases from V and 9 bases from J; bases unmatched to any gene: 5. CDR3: CASSGLAGSIEQFF. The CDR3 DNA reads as TGTGCCAGCAGTGGACTAGCGGGAAGCATTGAGCAGTTCTTC. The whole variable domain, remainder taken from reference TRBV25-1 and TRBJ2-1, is EADIYQTPRYLVIGTGKKITLECSQTMGHDKMYWYQQDPGMELHLIHYSYGVNSTEKGDLSSESTVSRIRTEHFPLTLESARPSHTSQYLCASSGLAGSIEQFFGPGTRLTVL.

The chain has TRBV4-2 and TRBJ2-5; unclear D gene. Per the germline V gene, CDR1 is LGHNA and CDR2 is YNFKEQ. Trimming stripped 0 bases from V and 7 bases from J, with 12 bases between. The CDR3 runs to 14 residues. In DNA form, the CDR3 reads TGTGCCAGCAGCCAAGACAGGTTTATAGGGACCCAGTACTTC. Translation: CASSQDRFIGTQYF.

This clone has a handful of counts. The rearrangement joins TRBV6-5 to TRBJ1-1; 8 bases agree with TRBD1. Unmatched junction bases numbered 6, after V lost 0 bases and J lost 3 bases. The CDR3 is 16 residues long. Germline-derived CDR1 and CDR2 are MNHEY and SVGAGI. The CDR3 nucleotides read TGTGCCAGCAGTTACTCCGAGGACAGGGTGGACACTGAAGCTTTCTTT. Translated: CASSYSEDRVDTEAFF.

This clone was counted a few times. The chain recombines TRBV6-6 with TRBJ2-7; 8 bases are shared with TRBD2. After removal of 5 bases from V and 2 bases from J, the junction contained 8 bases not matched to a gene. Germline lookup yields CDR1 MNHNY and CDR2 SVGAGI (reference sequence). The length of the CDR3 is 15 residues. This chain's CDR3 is CASSTSGTGPYEQYF. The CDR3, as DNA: TGTGCCAGCAGTACTAGCGGAACGGGGCCCTACGAGCAGTACTTC.

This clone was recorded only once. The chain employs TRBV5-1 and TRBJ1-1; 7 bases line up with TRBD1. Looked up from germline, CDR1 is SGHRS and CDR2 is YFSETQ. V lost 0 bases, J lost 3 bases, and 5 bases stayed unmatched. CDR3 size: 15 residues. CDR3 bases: TGCGCCAGCAGCTTGGGTACACAGGGGTACACTGAAGCTTTCTTT. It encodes CASSLGTQGYTEAFF. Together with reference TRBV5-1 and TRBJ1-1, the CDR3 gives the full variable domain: KAGVTQTPRYLIKTRGQQVTLSCSPISGHRSVSWYQQTPGQGLQFLFEYFSETQRNKGNFPGRFSGRQFSNSRSEMNVSTLELGDSALYLCASSLGTQGYTEAFFGQGTRLTVV.

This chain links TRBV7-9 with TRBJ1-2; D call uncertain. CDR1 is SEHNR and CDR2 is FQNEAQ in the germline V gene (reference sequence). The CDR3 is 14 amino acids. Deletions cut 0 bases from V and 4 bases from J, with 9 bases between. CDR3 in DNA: TGTGCCAGCAGCTTAGCGGCGGGCGTCTATGGCTACACCTTC. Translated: CASSLAAGVYGYTF.

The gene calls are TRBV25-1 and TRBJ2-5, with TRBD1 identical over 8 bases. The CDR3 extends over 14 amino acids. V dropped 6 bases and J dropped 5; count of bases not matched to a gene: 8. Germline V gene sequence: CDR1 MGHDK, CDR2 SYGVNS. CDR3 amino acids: CASRGDRGDETQYF. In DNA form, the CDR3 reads TGTGCCAGCAGGGGAGACAGGGGTGATGAGACCCAGTACTTC.

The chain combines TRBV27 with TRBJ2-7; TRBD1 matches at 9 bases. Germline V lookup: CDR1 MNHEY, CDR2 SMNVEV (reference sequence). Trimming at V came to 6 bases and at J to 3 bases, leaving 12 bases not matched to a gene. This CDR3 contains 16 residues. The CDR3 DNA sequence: TGTGCCAGCAGCTCTGCGGACAGGGGACCCCTCTACGAGCAGTACTTC. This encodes CASSSADRGPLYEQYF.

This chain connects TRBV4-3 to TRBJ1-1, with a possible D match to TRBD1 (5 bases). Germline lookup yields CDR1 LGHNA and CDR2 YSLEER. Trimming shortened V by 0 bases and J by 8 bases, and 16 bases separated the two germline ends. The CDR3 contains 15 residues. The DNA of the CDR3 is TGCGCCAGCAGCCAAGATCCCGCAGGGCTACTCGAAGCTTTCTTT. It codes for CASSQDPAGLLEAFF.

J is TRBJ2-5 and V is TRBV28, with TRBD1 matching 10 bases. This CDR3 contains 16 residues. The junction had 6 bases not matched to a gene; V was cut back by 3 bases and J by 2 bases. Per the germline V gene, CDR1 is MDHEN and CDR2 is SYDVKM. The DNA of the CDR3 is TGTGCCAGCAGTTTGACCGGGACAGGGGTTCAAGAGACCCAGTACTTC. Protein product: CASSLTGTGVQETQYF.

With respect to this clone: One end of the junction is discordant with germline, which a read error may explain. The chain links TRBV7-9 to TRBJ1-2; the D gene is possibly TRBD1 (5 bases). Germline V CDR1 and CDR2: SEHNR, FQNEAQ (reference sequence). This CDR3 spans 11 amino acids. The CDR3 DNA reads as TGTGCCAGCAGCTCCGACAGCCTACTCGTGTTC. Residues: CASSSDSLLVF.

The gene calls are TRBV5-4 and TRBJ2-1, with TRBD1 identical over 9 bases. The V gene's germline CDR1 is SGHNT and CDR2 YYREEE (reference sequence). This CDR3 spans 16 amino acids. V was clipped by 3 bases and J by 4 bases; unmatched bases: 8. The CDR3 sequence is CASSSGTGRSYNEQFF. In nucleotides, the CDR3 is TGTGCCAGCAGCTCGGGGACAGGGAGAAGTTACAATGAGCAGTTCTTC.